This T cell receptor beta chain was captured in a study of blood T cell repertoires in COVID-19. Using immunoSEQ multiplex PCR, the repertoire was profiled, and TCRdb retains in-frame clones only, with some absent. In the table there are a few hundred thousand clones, roughly 86% of which are singletons. On this clone: Other DNA sequences in this sample translate to the same CDR3.

CDR1 is SGHAT and CDR2 is FQNNGV in the germline V gene. The trim removed 3 bases at V and 4 bases at J, leaving 4 bases unmatched. The CDR3 totals 15 residues. The chain couples TRBV11-2 to TRBJ2-1, with TRBD2 matching 9 bases. This TCR was recovered from a woman aged 45-65 years who had recovered from COVID-19. The sample was PBMCs or T cells enriched from blood (not recorded which). In DNA form, the CDR3 reads TGTGCCAGCAGCTTGAATAGCGGGAGTTACAATGAGCAGTTCTTC. This translates into CASSLNSGSYNEQFF.